A selection of T cell receptor beta chains follows, all from one sample in a study of cytomegalovirus exposure and HLA in healthy donors. The assay was immunoSEQ multiplex PCR, and TCRdb's table has in-frame clones only and misses some. The table has 95,000 to 150,000 clones, 85% to 90% seen once; the top ten hold about 1.9%. Material for sequencing was PBMCs. The source of these receptors is a woman aged 18 to 35 in good health and CMV-seronegative. Each CDR3 is given with its conserved first and last residue. The D gene is left open where the match is weak. Expanded clones get a size class; other rows say once, few or many, or leave the size out.

d_call,clone_size,v_call,j_call,cdr3_nt,cdr3_aa
TRBD1,NA,TRBV6-5,TRBJ1-6,TGTGCCAGCAGTCGGGGACAGGGTCTTTCACCCCTCCACTTT,CASSRGQGLSPLHF
TRBD1,NA,TRBV7-2,TRBJ1-1,TGTGCCAGCAACCCGAGTGGCAGGGGGCGGAGGTGGACTGAAGCTTTCTTT,CASNPSGRGRRWTEAFF
NA,NA,TRBV13,TRBJ1-3,TGTGCCAGCAGCCCTAAATCGGGAAACACCATATATTTT,CASSPKSGNTIYF
NA,NA,TRBV7-8,TRBJ2-7,TGTGCCAGCAGCTTAGCCGCCAGGGAACCCTACGAGCAGTACTTC,CASSLAAREPYEQYF
NA,NA,TRBV5-1,TRBJ2-5,TGCGCCAGCAGCTTGCTGTCCAGCCAAGAGACCCAGTACTTC,CASSLLSSQETQYF
TRBD1,NA,TRBV9,TRBJ1-6,TGTGCCAGCAGCGCATCCCGGGACAGATCTTCTTCACCCCTCCACTTT,CASSASRDRSSSPLHF
TRBD2,NA,TRBV9,TRBJ2-5,TGTGCCAGCAGCCGAGGGACTAGCGGGGGGCCCCCAGAGACCCAGTACTTC,CASSRGTSGGPPETQYF
NA,NA,TRBV7-9,TRBJ1-1,TGTGCCAGCAGCCCCGGGGGCACTGAAGCTTTCTTT,CASSPGGTEAFF
NA,NA,TRBV11-3,TRBJ2-5,TGTGCCAGCAGCTTCCCGGGAACGGAGACCCAGTACTTC,CASSFPGTETQYF
TRBD1,NA,TRBV6-5,TRBJ1-2,TGTGCCAGCAGTCCCTTTGAGGGGGCCCAGGGAGGCTACACCTTC,CASSPFEGAQGGYTF
NA,NA,TRBV4-2,TRBJ2-7,TGTGCCAGCAGCCAAGAGCTAGCGGACAGCTCCTACGAGCAGTACTTC,CASSQELADSSYEQYF
NA,NA,TRBV5-1,TRBJ2-1,TGCGCCAGCAGCTTTCGGGTCAACGGGAACAATGAGCAGTTCTTC,CASSFRVNGNNEQFF
NA,NA,TRBV14,TRBJ2-2,TGTGCCAGCAGCCAAGATTGGGTTTTGGCGGGGAAGGTCGGGGAGCTGTTTTTT,CASSQDWVLAGKVGELFF
TRBD2,NA,TRBV6-1,TRBJ2-2,TGTGCCAGCAGGGAAGATGGCGGGAGGGCCGGGGAGCTGTTTTTT,CASREDGGRAGELFF
TRBD1,NA,TRBV2,TRBJ1-4,TGTGCCAGCAGCGATCGGGACAGGGCGGGAGCAACTAATGAAAAACTGTTTTTT,CASSDRDRAGATNEKLFF
TRBD1,NA,TRBV4-1,TRBJ1-2,TGCGCCAGCAGCCAAGGTCTGGGACAGGGCTATGGCTACACCTTC,CASSQGLGQGYGYTF
TRBD1,NA,TRBV28,TRBJ1-4,TGTGCCAGCCAAAGACGGAGGGACAGGGTTGAAAAACTGTTTTTT,CASQRRRDRVEKLFF
NA,NA,TRBV9,TRBJ1-2,TGTGCCAGCAGCGCCAGTCAGGTGGGCTACACCTTC,CASSASQVGYTF
TRBD1,NA,TRBV7-2,TRBJ1-5,TGTGCCAGCAGCCCCCGGACAGGGGGCCTTCAGCCCCAGCATTTT,CASSPRTGGLQPQHF
NA,NA,TRBV6-5,TRBJ2-7,TGTGCCAGCAGTTACGGTGGGGGGGCGCGGGAGCAGTACTTC,CASSYGGGAREQYF
TRBD2,NA,TRBV11-2,TRBJ2-1,TGTGCCAGCAGCTATAGGTCGGGACTAGCGGGGGGTGTGCAGTTCTTC,CASSYRSGLAGGVQFF
TRBD1,NA,TRBV4-1,TRBJ2-7,TGCGCCAGCAGCCATACCGACAGGGTCGAGCAGTACTTC,CASSHTDRVEQYF
NA,NA,TRBV2,TRBJ2-3,TGTGCCAGCAGTCAGGAGGACACAGATACGCAGTATTTT,CASSQEDTDTQYF
NA,once,TRBV7-2,TRBJ1-5,TGTGCCAGCAGCTTAGTCTCAGGGATCGATCAGCCCCAGCATTTT,CASSLVSGIDQPQHF
TRBD1,NA,TRBV7-2,TRBJ2-3,TGTGCCAGCAGCTGGGGACAGCTAGGCACAGATACGCAGTATTTT,CASSWGQLGTDTQYF
NA,NA,TRBV30,TRBJ2-1,TGTGCCTGGAGTGTACGCGTGAATGAGCAGTTCTTC,CAWSVRVNEQFF
NA,NA,TRBV6-1,TRBJ2-1,TGTGCCAGCAGTGAAGCTGAGTTAAACTACAATGAGCAGTTCTTC,CASSEAELNYNEQFF
TRBD2,NA,TRBV9,TRBJ2-3,TGTGCCAGCAGCGTAGCGACCGGGACTAGCGGGGGAACGCAGTATTTT,CASSVATGTSGGTQYF
NA,once,TRBV5-4,TRBJ2-5,TGTGCCAGCAGCTTGGGTGGGCCCCAAGAGACCCAGTACTTC,CASSLGGPQETQYF
NA,NA,TRBV13,TRBJ2-1,TGTGCCAGCAGCCGGGGTGGGGACAATGAGCAGTTCTTC,CASSRGGDNEQFF
NA,once,TRBV19,TRBJ2-7,TGTGCCAGTAGCGAGGCAGGGGCCTACGAGCAGTACTTC,CASSEAGAYEQYF
NA,NA,TRBV11-3,TRBJ2-7,TGTGCCAGCAGCAGAACTAGCTACGAGCAGTACTTC,CASSRTSYEQYF
NA,NA,TRBV7-8,TRBJ1-2,TGTGCCAGCAGCGGGACACCATCTACTAACTATGGCTACACCTTC,CASSGTPSTNYGYTF
TRBD2,NA,TRBV18,TRBJ2-7,TGTGCCAGCTCCGAATACCAAACTAGCGGAAAATTCTACGAGCAGTACTTC,CASSEYQTSGKFYEQYF
NA,NA,TRBV19,TRBJ1-1,TGTGCCAGTAGTATAGATCCAGGGCTCGAAGCTTTCTTT,CASSIDPGLEAFF
TRBD1,NA,TRBV6-4,TRBJ2-7,TGTGCCAGCAGTGACTCGTACAGGGGGAAGGGCCTGCAGTACTTC,CASSDSYRGKGLQYF
TRBD2,NA,TRBV12-5,TRBJ2-3,TGTGCTAGTGGTTTGGGGGCCGGGACTAGCCGCACAGATACGCAGTATTTT,CASGLGAGTSRTDTQYF
TRBD2,NA,TRBV11-2,TRBJ2-5,TGTGCCAGCAGCTTTATAGCGGGAGTATTTGAGACCCAGTACTTC,CASSFIAGVFETQYF
TRBD1,NA,TRBV30,TRBJ1-5,TGTGCCTGGAGTATCGGACAGGGGCCGGGGAGCCCCCAGCATTTT,CAWSIGQGPGSPQHF
NA,NA,TRBV14,TRBJ1-5,TGTGCCAGCAGCCCCCGGTATAGCAATCAGCCCCAGCATTTT,CASSPRYSNQPQHF
TRBD2,NA,TRBV28,TRBJ2-1,TGTGCCAGCAGTTCGCCCAGCGGGAGGCACAATGAGCAGTTCTTC,CASSSPSGRHNEQFF
NA,NA,TRBV29-1,TRBJ1-1,TGCAGCGTTCCTCTACTGACGGACAGCCCTGAAGCTTTCTTT,CSVPLLTDSPEAFF
TRBD1,NA,TRBV6-4,TRBJ1-2,TGTGCCAGCAGCCCTAGCGGGACAGATATGCGCTACACCTTC,CASSPSGTDMRYTF
TRBD2,NA,TRBV18,TRBJ2-1,TGTGCCAGCTCACCCCCTAGCGGCCGTAGTACCTACAATGAGCAGTTCTTC,CASSPPSGRSTYNEQFF
TRBD2,NA,TRBV9,TRBJ2-1,TGTGCCAGCAGCCGAACCCCCCGGGGGGACAATGAGCAGTTCTTC,CASSRTPRGDNEQFF
NA,NA,TRBV11-3,TRBJ1-1,TGTGCCAGCAGCTTATTGTTGGGTGTGGAGGGCAACACTGAAGCTTTCTTT,CASSLLLGVEGNTEAFF
NA,NA,TRBV6-5,TRBJ1-4,TGTGCCAGCAGTCCTGAGGTTAATGAAAAACTGTTTTTT,CASSPEVNEKLFF
TRBD2,NA,TRBV25-1,TRBJ2-5,TGTGCCAGCAGTGAACCGGGACTAGCGGGAGAGACCCAGTACTTC,CASSEPGLAGETQYF
NA,NA,TRBV4-1,TRBJ1-6,TGCGCCAGCAGCCAAGATTTGGGGAGTAATTCACCCCTCCACTTT,CASSQDLGSNSPLHF
TRBD2,NA,TRBV7-6,TRBJ2-7,TGTGCCAGCAGCTTACCCCGTAGCGGGGGTAGCTCCTACGAGCAGTACTTC,CASSLPRSGGSSYEQYF
TRBD1,NA,TRBV28,TRBJ1-5,TGTGCCAGCACCATAACCCCAGGGGGCCAGCCCCAGCATTTT,CASTITPGGQPQHF
NA,NA,TRBV18,TRBJ1-2,TGTGCCAGCTGCGGGCGGTCTGGAGGCTACACCTTC,CASCGRSGGYTF
TRBD2,NA,TRBV5-1,TRBJ2-1,TGCGCCAGCAGCTGGACTAGCGGAAACGTGGTAGGTGAGCAGTTCTTC,CASSWTSGNVVGEQFF
TRBD2,many,TRBV30,TRBJ2-7,TGTGCCTGGAGTGTTATCGACGGGGGGGACTACGAGCAGTACTTC,CAWSVIDGGDYEQYF
NA,once,TRBV27,TRBJ2-3,TGTGCCAGCGGGGGCACGGGGGGTAGCACAGATACGCAGTATTTT,CASGGTGGSTDTQYF
TRBD2,NA,TRBV10-2,TRBJ2-5,TGCGCCAGTAAGTCTGGGACTAGCGGGGGACACCCTTTTGCGACCCAGTACTTC,CASKSGTSGGHPFATQYF
TRBD2,NA,TRBV4-2,TRBJ2-2,TGTGCCAGCAGCCAAGGCGCGGGGGGCGTGAACACCGGGGAGCTGTTTTTT,CASSQGAGGVNTGELFF
NA,NA,TRBV28,TRBJ1-1,TGTGCCAGCAGCTGGACAATGGGCACTGAAGCTTTCTTT,CASSWTMGTEAFF
NA,NA,TRBV28,TRBJ1-5,TGTGCCAGCAGTTACAGGCCTTATAGCAATCAGCCCCAGCATTTT,CASSYRPYSNQPQHF